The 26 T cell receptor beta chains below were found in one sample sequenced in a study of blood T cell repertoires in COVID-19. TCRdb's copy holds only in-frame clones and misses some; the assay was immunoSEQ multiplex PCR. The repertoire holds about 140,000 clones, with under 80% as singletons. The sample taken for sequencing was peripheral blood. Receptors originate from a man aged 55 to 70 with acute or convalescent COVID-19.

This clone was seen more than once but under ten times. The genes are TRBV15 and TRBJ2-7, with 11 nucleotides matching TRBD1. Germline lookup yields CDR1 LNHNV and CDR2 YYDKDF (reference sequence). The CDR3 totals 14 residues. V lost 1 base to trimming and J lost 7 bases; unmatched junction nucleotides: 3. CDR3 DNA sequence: TGTGCCACCAGCAGAGGGACAGGGGGCGAAGAGCAGTACTTC. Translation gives CATSRGTGGEEQYF.

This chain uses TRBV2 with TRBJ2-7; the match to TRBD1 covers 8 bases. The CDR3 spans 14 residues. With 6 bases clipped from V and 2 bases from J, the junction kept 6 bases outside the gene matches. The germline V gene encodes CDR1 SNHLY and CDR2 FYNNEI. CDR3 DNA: TGTGCCAGCAGACAGGGGGTGAACACCTACGAGCAGTACTTC. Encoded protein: CASRQGVNTYEQYF.

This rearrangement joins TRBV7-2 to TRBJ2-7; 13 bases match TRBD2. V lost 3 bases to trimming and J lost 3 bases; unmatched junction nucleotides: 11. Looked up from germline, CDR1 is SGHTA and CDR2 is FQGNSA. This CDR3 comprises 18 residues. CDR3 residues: CASSFGTSGTPINYEQYF. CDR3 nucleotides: TGTGCCAGCAGCTTTGGGACTAGCGGGACACCCATAAACTACGAGCAGTACTTC.

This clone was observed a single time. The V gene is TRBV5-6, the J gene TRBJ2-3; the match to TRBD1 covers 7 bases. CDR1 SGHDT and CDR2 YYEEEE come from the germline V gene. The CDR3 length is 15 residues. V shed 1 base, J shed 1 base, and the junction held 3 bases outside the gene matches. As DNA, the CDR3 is TGTGCCAGCAGCTTGTATACAGGGGGCACAGATACGCAGTATTTT. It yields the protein CASSLYTGGTDTQYF.

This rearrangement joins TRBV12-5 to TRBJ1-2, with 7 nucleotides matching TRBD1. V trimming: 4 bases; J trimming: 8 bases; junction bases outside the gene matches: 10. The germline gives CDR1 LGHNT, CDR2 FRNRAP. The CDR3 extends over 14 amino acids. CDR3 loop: CASGSLTGKGGYTF. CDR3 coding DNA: TGTGCTAGTGGTTCGCTGACAGGGAAGGGCGGCTACACCTTC.

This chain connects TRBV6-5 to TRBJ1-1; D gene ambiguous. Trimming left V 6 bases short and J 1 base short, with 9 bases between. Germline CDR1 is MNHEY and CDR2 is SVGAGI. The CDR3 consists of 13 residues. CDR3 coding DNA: TGTGCCAGCAGCCAGGCTGAGAACACTGAAGCTTTCTTT. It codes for CASSQAENTEAFF.

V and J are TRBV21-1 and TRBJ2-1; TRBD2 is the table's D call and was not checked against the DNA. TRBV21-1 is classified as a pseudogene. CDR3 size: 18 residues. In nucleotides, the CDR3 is TGTGCCAGCCCCACGGCTAGCGGGAGAAAGGCTTCCTACAATGAGCAGTTCTTC. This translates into CASPTASGRKASYNEQFF.

The CDR3 here is CASSQKLVNSYNEQFF. The CDR3 bases are TGCGCCAGCAGCCAGAAACTAGTCAACTCCTACAATGAGCAGTTCTTC. The chain combines TRBV4-1 with TRBJ2-1, with a tentative D call TRBD2 (5 bases). V shed 3 bases and J shed 0 bases, with 12 bases lying between them. The CDR3 is made up of 16 amino acids. Germline V CDR1 and CDR2: MGHRA, YSYEKL.

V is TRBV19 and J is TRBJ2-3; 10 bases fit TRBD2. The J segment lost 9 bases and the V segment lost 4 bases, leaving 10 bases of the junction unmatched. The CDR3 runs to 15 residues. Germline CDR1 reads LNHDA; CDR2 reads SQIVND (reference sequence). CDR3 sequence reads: CASSRRLAGEGTQYF. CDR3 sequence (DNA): TGTGCCAGTAGTAGAAGGCTAGCGGGGGAAGGAACGCAGTATTTT. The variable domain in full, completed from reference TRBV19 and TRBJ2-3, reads DGGITQSPKYLFRKEGQNVTLSCEQNLNHDAMYWYRQDPGQGLRLIYYSQIVNDFQKGDIAEGYSVSREKKESFPLTVTSAQKNPTAFYLCASSRRLAGEGTQYFGPGTRLTVL.

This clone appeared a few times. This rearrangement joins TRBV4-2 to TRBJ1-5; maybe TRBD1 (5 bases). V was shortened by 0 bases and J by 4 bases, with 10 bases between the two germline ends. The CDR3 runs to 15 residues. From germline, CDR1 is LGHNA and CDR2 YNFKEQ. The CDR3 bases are TGTGCCAGCAGCCAAGATCAGGGTTTGAATCAGCCCCAGCATTTT. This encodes CASSQDQGLNQPQHF.

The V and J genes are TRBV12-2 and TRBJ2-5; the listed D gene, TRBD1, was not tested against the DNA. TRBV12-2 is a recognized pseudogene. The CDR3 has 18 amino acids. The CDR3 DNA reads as TGTGCAAGTCGCTCACCGGGACAGTCCTCTTTGTACCAAGAGACCCAGTACTTC. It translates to CASRSPGQSSLYQETQYF.

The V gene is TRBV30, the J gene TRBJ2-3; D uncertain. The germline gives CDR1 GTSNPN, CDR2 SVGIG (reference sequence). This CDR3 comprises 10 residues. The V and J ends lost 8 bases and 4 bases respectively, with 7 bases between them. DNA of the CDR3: TGTGCCGGAGTATCAGATACGCAGTATTTT. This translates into CAGVSDTQYF.

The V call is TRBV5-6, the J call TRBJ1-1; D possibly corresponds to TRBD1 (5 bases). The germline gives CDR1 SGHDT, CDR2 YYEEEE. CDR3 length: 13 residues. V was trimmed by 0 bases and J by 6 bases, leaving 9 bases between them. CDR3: CASSLAGFAEAFF. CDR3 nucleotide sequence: TGTGCCAGCAGCTTGGCAGGGTTCGCTGAAGCTTTCTTT.

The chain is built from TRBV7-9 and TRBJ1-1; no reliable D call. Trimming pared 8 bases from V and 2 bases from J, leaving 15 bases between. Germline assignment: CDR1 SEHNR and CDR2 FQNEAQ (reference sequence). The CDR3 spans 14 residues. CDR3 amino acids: CASAPWAPNTEAFF. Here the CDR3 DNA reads TGTGCCAGCGCCCCCTGGGCCCCCAACACTGAAGCTTTCTTT.

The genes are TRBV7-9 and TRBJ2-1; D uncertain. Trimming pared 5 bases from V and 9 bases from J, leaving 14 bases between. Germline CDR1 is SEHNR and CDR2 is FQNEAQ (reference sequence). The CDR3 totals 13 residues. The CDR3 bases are TGTGCCAGCAGCCCAGAGGCCTCCCTTGAGCAGTTCTTC. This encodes CASSPEASLEQFF.

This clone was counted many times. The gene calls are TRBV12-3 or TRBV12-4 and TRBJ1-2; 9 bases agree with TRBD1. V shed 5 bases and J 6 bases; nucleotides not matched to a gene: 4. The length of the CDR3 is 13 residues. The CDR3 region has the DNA TGTGCCAGCAGTACTGGGACAGGGCATGGCTACACCTTC. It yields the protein CASSTGTGHGYTF.

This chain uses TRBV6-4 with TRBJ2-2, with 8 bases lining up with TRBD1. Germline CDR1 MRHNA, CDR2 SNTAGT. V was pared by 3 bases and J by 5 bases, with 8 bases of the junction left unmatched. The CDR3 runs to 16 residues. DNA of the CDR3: TGTGCCAGCAGTGATGAGGCAGGGGGCAAGACCGGGGAGCTGTTTTTT. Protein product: CASSDEAGGKTGELFF.

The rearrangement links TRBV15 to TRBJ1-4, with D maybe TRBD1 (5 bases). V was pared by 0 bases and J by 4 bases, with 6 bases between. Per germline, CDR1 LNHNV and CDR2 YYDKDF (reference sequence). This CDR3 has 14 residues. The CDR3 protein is CATSRDRVNEKLFF. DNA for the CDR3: TGTGCCACCAGCAGAGACAGGGTTAATGAAAAACTGTTTTTT.

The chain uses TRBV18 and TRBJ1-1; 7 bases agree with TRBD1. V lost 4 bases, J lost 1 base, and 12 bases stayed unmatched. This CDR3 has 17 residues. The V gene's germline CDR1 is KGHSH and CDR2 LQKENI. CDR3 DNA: TGTGCCAGCTCACGCAACCCCCCGACAGGGACGAACACTGAAGCTTTCTTT. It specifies CASSRNPPTGTNTEAFF.

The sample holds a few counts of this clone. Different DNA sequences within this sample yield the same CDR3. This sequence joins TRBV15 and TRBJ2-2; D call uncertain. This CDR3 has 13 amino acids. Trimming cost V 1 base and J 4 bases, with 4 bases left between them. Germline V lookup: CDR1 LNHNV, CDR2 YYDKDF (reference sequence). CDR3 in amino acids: CATSRGGTGELFF. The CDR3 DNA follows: TGTGCCACCAGCAGAGGAGGCACCGGGGAGCTGTTTTTT. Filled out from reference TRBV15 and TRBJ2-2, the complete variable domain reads DAMVIQNPRYQVTQFGKPVTLSCSQTLNHNVMYWYQQKSSQAPKLLFHYYDKDFNNEADTPDNFQSRRPNTSFCFLDIRSPGLGDTAMYLCATSRGGTGELFFGEGSRLTVL.

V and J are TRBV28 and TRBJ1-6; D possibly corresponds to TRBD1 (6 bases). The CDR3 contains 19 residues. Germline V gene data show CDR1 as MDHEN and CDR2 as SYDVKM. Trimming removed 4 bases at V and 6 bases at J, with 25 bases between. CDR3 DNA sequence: TGTGCCAGCAGTTGGCCCCCGACCCTGGACAGTGGCGTTAATTCACCCCTCCACTTT. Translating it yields CASSWPPTLDSGVNSPLHF.

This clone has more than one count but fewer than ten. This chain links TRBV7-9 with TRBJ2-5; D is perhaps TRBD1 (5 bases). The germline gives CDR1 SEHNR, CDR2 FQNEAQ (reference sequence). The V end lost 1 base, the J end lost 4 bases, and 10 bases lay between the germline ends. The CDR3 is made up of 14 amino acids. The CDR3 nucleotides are TGTGCCAGCAGCTTAGTGGGGCAGCGAGAGACCCAGTACTTC. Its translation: CASSLVGQRETQYF.

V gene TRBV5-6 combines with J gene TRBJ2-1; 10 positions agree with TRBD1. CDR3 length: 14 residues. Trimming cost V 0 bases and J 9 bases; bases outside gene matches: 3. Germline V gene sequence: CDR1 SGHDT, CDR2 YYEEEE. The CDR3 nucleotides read TGTGCCAGCAGCTTGGGACAGGGGGCGCTTGAGCAGTTCTTC. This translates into CASSLGQGALEQFF.

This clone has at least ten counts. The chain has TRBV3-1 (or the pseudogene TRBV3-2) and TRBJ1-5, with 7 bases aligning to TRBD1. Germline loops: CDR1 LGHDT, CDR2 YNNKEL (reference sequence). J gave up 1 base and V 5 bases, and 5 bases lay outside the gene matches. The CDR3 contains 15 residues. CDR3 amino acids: CASSEQGVSNQPQHF. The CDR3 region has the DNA TGTGCCAGCAGCGAGCAGGGGGTGAGCAATCAGCCCCAGCATTTT.

CDR3 nucleotides: TGTGCCAGTAGACCCACCGGGGGGGCAGTAGATACGCAGTATTTT. Encoded protein: CASRPTGGAVDTQYF. The chain combines TRBV19 with TRBJ2-3; 8 bases map to TRBD2. The germline V gene encodes CDR1 LNHDA and CDR2 SQIVND (reference sequence). This CDR3 contains 15 residues. J was trimmed by 5 bases and V by 6 bases; bases with no gene match: 10.

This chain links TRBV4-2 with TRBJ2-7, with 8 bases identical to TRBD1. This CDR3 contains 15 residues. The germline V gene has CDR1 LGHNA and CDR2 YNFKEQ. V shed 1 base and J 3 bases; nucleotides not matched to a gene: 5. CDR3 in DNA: TGTGCCAGCAGCCAAGGTGGACAGGGAATCTACGAGCAGTACTTC. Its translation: CASSQGGQGIYEQYF.